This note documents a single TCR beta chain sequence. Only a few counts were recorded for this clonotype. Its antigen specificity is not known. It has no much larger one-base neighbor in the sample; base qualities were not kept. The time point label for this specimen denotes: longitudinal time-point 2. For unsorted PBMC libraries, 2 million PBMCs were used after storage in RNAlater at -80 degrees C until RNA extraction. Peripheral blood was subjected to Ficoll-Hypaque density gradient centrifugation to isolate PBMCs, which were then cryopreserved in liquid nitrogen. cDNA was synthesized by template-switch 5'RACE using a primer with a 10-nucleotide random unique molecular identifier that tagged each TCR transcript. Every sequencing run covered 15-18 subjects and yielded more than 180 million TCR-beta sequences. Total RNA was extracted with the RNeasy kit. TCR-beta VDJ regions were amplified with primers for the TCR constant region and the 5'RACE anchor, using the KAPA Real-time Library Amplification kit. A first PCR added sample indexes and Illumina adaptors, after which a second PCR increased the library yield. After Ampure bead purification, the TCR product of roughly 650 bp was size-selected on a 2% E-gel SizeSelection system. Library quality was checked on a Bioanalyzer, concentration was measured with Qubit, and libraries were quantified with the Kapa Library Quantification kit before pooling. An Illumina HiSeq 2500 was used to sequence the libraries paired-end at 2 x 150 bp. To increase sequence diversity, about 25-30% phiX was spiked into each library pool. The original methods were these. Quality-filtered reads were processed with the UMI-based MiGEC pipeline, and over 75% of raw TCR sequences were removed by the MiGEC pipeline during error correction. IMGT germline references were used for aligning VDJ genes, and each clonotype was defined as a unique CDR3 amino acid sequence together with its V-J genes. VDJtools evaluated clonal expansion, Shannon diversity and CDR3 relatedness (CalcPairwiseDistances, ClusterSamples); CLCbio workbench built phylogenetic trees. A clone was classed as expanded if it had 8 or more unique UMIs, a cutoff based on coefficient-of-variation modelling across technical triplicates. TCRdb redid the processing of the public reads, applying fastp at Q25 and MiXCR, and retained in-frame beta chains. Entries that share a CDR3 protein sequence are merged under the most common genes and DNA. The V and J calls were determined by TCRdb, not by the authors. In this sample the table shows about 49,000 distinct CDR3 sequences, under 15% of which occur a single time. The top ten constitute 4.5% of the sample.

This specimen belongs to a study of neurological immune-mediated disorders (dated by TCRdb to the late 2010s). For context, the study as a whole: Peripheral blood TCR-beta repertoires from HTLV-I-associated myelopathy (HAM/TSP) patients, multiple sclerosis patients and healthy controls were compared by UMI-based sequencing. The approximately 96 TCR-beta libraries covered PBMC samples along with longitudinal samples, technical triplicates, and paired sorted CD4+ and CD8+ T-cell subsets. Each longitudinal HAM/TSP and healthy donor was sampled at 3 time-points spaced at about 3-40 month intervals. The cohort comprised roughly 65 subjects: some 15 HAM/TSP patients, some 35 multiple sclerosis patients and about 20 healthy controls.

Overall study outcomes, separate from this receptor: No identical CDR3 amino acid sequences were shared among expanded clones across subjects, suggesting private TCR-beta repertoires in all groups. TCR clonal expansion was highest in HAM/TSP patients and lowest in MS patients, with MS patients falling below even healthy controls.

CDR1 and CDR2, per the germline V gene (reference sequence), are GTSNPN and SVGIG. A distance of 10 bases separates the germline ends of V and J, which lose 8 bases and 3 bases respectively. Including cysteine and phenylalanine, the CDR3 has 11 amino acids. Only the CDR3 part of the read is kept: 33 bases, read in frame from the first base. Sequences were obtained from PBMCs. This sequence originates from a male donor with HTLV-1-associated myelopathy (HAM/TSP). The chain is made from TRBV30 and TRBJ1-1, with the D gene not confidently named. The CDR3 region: CALGKDTEAFF. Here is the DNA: TGTGCCCTCGGGAAAGACACTGAAGCTTTCTTT.